Listed here is a single T cell receptor (beta chain). Antigen specificity is unknown. Amplification used 60 Vbeta primers and 13 Jbeta primers. The data were produced by immunoSEQ multiplex PCR, yet TCRdb's version contains in-frame clones alone and is incomplete. Of about 200,000 clones in the sample, around 77% were seen once. The sample originates from a study of cytomegalovirus exposure and HLA in healthy donors. The trim removed 6 bases at V and 8 bases at J, leaving 8 bases unmatched. This CDR3 has 13 residues. Germline V CDR1 and CDR2: SEHNR, FQNEAQ (reference sequence). The study's findings and limits: In vitro work confirmed that a few CMV-associated chains recognize CMV antigens. Rarity characterized most TCR sequences, yet some public TCRs appeared in many donors. The listing of 160 or so TCR beta chains classed them as cytomegalovirus-associated.

The sequencing sample was made of PBMCs. This rearrangement joins TRBV7-9 to TRBJ1-2; 8 bases fit TRBD1. The receptor's source is a woman in her twenties or thirties in good health and CMV-seronegative. The CDR3, as DNA: TGTGCCAGCAGTTGGACAGGGATAGGGGGCTACACCTTC. Its translation: CASSWTGIGGYTF. The full variable domain, rest sourced from reference TRBV7-9 and TRBJ1-2, is DTGVSQNPRHKITKRGQNVTFRCDPISEHNRLYWYRQTLGQGPEFLTYFQNEAQLEKSRLLSDRFSAERPKGSFSTLEIQRTEQGDSAMYLCASSWTGIGGYTFGSGTRLTVV.